The 30 T cell receptor beta chains below come from one sample, sequenced in a study of CD8+ T cells in alopecia areata. After isolation, RNA underwent reverse transcription to generate cDNA as the sequencing template. Data came from immunoSEQ multiplex PCR; TCRdb stores just in-frame clones and leaves some out. The table records about 120,000 clones, around 56% of them present only once. Described treatment: oral pan-JAK inhibitor, 5-10 mg twice daily. Material: CD4+ T cells sorted from blood, obtained at week 4, from a patient treated with tofacitinib. These receptor sequences come from a human donor with alopecia areata.

The V and J genes are TRBV5-1 and TRBJ2-1; D perhaps matches TRBD1 (5 bases). The CDR3 extends over 16 amino acids. Germline V lookup: CDR1 SGHRS, CDR2 YFSETQ. Trimming removed 0 bases at V and 0 bases at J, with 10 bases between. Written as DNA, the CDR3 is TGCGCCAGCAGCTTGGCCGCCAGGGCCTCCTACAATGAGCAGTTCTTC. This gives the protein CASSLAARASYNEQFF.

The chain couples TRBV5-6 to TRBJ1-5; 7 bases are a match to TRBD1. Germline CDR1 SGHDT, CDR2 YYEEEE. The trim removed 2 bases at V and 3 bases at J, leaving 11 bases unmatched. The CDR3 spans 17 residues. This chain's CDR3 is CASSLLTGMGVNQPQHF. In nucleotides, the CDR3 is TGTGCCAGCAGCTTATTGACAGGGATGGGGGTCAATCAGCCCCAGCATTTT.

V and J are TRBV29-1 and TRBJ2-3; TRBD2 matches 8 bases. Germline V gene data show CDR1 as SQVTM and CDR2 as ANQGSEA. The CDR3 is 16 amino acids. Trimming took 3 bases from V and 1 from J; bases not matched to a gene: 9. The chain's CDR3 is CSVEVLLAGGTDTQYF. The CDR3 region has the DNA TGCAGCGTTGAGGTCCTTCTAGCGGGTGGCACAGATACGCAGTATTTT.

The chain carries TRBV19 and TRBJ2-3, with no clear D. The CDR3 sequence is 15 residues long. V was trimmed by 4 bases and J by 0 bases, leaving 11 bases between them. From germline, CDR1 is LNHDA and CDR2 SQIVND (reference sequence). CDR3 nucleotides: TGTGCCAGTAGTAGCCCGCCGAAGAGCACAGATACGCAGTATTTT. It is translated as CASSSPPKSTDTQYF.

The V call is TRBV4-1, the J call TRBJ1-1, with a possible D match to TRBD1 (5 bases). The CDR3 runs to 13 residues. V lost 4 bases, J lost 4 bases, and 10 bases lay in between. CDR1 is MGHRA, CDR2 YSYEKL, per germline. The CDR3 reads CASSRQGGTEAFF. The DNA for the CDR3 is TGCGCCAGCAGCCGGCAGGGAGGCACTGAAGCTTTCTTT.

This clone has a handful of counts. The chain has TRBV29-1 and TRBJ2-5; unclear D gene. The V end lost 4 bases, the J end lost 2 bases, and 11 bases lay between the germline ends. CDR1 is SQVTM, CDR2 ANQGSEA, per germline. The CDR3 totals 13 residues. CDR3 residues: CSVARVLQETQYF. CDR3 in DNA: TGCAGCGTTGCGCGCGTTTTACAAGAGACCCAGTACTTC.

The genes are TRBV6-1 and TRBJ2-7; the match to TRBD1 covers 8 bases. Germline V gene lookup returns CDR1 MNHNS and CDR2 SASEGT. The CDR3 has 16 residues. J was trimmed by 0 bases and V by 1 base; bases with no gene match: 5. The CDR3 bases are TGTGCCAGCAGTGAAGGACAGGGGAAGAGCTCCTACGAGCAGTACTTC. This translates into CASSEGQGKSSYEQYF.

V usage is TRBV29-1 and J usage is TRBJ2-1, with 11 bases that match TRBD2. Germline assignment: CDR1 SQVTM and CDR2 ANQGSEA. The CDR3 totals 18 residues. V lost 0 bases and J lost 7; bases outside the gene matches: 14. The CDR3 coding sequence is TGCAGCGTTGAAGATAAGATCGGAGGGACTAGCGGATGGAATGAGCAGTTCTTC. It translates to CSVEDKIGGTSGWNEQFF.

This chain uses TRBV18 with TRBJ2-7; TRBD1 matches at 7 bases. CDR1 KGHSH and CDR2 LQKENI come from the germline V gene. CDR3 length equals 15 residues. V was clipped by 3 bases and J by 3 bases; unmatched bases: 8. This CDR3 is CASSPRQGVSYEQYF. The CDR3 DNA reads TGTGCCAGCTCACCCAGACAGGGTGTAAGCTACGAGCAGTACTTC.

This chain links TRBV29-1 with TRBJ2-2; TRBD2 matches 7 bases. J gave up 12 bases and V 3 bases, and 4 bases lay outside the gene matches. CDR3 size: 11 residues. Germline V gene data show CDR1 as SQVTM and CDR2 as ANQGSEA. Here the CDR3 DNA reads TGCAGCGTTGAGGGGGGGAGGAAGCTGTTTTTT. Translating it yields CSVEGGRKLFF.

The chain combines TRBV30 with TRBJ1-2; D is unclear. In germline, CDR1 is GTSNPN, CDR2 SVGIG (reference sequence). Trimming took 4 bases from V and 6 from J, leaving 21 bases between them. This CDR3 region has 15 residues. The CDR3 nucleotides read TGTGCCTGGACGGGAGGCCGCGCGGTAGTTAATGGCTACACCTTC. Its translation is CAWTGGRAVVNGYTF.

This chain joins TRBV29-1 and TRBJ2-7; 11 bases match TRBD1. Germline V gene sequence: CDR1 SQVTM, CDR2 ANQGSEA. V was clipped by 6 bases and J by 3 bases; unmatched bases: 7. This CDR3 comprises 14 residues. CDR3 residues: CSVTSDRGRYEQYF. The CDR3 DNA sequence: TGCAGCGTCACCTCGGACAGGGGGCGCTACGAGCAGTACTTC.

The chain combines TRBV4-2 with TRBJ1-2; 10 bases agree with TRBD1. Germline values: CDR1 LGHNA, CDR2 YNFKEQ. V lost 2 bases, J lost 1 base, and 10 bases stayed unmatched. This CDR3 contains 18 residues. The CDR3 here is CASSQYFGQGDINYGYTF. In DNA, the CDR3 is TGTGCCAGCAGCCAATACTTTGGACAGGGGGACATTAACTATGGCTACACCTTC.

The V and J genes are TRBV29-1 and TRBJ1-1; 8 bases map to TRBD1. Trimming took 6 bases from V and 3 from J; bases not matched to a gene: 6. From germline, CDR1 is SQVTM and CDR2 ANQGSEA. This CDR3 region has 13 residues. The CDR3 loop reads CSVATGADTEAFF. CDR3 in DNA: TGCAGCGTCGCGACAGGGGCTGACACTGAAGCTTTCTTT.

This clone has only a few counts. The genes are TRBV27 and TRBJ2-5; unclear D gene. In germline, CDR1 is MNHEY, CDR2 SMNVEV (reference sequence). The CDR3 totals 17 residues. The V gene lost 5 bases and the J gene lost 2 bases, with 21 bases spanning the gap. The CDR3 DNA follows: TGTGCCAGCAGTCCGCCCAGAGGCAGTGTGGATCAAGAGACCCAGTACTTC. It specifies CASSPPRGSVDQETQYF.

The chain recombines TRBV4-2 with TRBJ1-1; TRBD1 matches at 7 bases. The CDR3 covers 16 residues. Trimming took 0 bases from V and 7 from J; bases not matched to a gene: 11. CDR1 is LGHNA and CDR2 is YNFKEQ in the germline V gene. The CDR3 nucleotides are TGTGCCAGCAGCCAAGAGGGGGCAGGGGGACCAATTGAAGCTTTCTTT. This sequence encodes CASSQEGAGGPIEAFF.

This chain uses TRBV6-5 with TRBJ2-5, with TRBD1 as a possible D gene (5 bases). Germline-derived CDR1 and CDR2 are MNHEY and SVGAGI. The CDR3 totals 14 residues. With 6 bases removed from V and 1 base from J, the gap between germline ends came to 12 bases. CDR3 sequence (DNA): TGTGCCAGCAGGATCCAGGGAAGCCAAGAGACCCAGTACTTC. It codes for CASRIQGSQETQYF.

The V and J genes are TRBV30 and TRBJ1-1; D remains ambiguous. The CDR3 contains 12 residues. Trimming removed 1 base from V and 6 bases from J, with 9 bases in between. Germline V lookup: CDR1 GTSNPN, CDR2 SVGIG (reference sequence). CDR3 nucleotides: TGTGCCTGGAGTGCGACTGGACCTGAAGCTTTCTTT. Its protein is CAWSATGPEAFF.

This chain uses TRBV2 with TRBJ2-5, with D tentatively TRBD1 (6 bases). The V end lost 6 bases, the J end lost 5 bases, and 13 bases lay between the germline ends. This CDR3 region has 13 residues. The germline CDR1 and CDR2 sequences are SNHLY and FYNNEI. The CDR3 loop reads CASRWDNRETQYF. Here the CDR3 DNA reads TGTGCCAGCAGGTGGGACAACCGGGAGACCCAGTACTTC.

The gene calls are TRBV29-1 and TRBJ2-1; 11 nucleotides match TRBD2. With V trimmed by 5 bases and J by 9 bases, 9 bases remained unmatched. Germline CDR1 SQVTM, CDR2 ANQGSEA. The CDR3 runs to 14 residues. The CDR3 DNA sequence: TGCAGCGTTCTTGAACTAGCGGGAGTCGGTGAGCAGTTCTTC. Protein product: CSVLELAGVGEQFF.

This clone was picked up many times. This chain links TRBV19 with TRBJ2-1; TRBD2 might be the D (5 bases). The CDR3 consists of 14 residues. Germline V gene sequence: CDR1 LNHDA, CDR2 SQIVND (reference sequence). Trimming shortened V by 6 bases and J by 6 bases, and 15 bases separated the two germline ends. The DNA for the CDR3 is TGTGCCAGTAGCGGACTTATAGAAGTCAATGAGCAGTTCTTC. Translation gives CASSGLIEVNEQFF.

This chain links TRBV9 with TRBJ2-7; 11 bases align to TRBD1. Germline trimming cut 4 bases from V and 6 bases from J; bases unmatched to any gene: 9. CDR3 length: 15 amino acids. From germline, CDR1 is SGDLS and CDR2 YYNGEE. CDR3 sequence (DNA): TGTGCCAGCAGCCTATCCGGGACAGGGGGTCGCGAGCAGTACTTC. Translation gives CASSLSGTGGREQYF.

A few counts support this clone. This chain connects TRBV29-1 to TRBJ1-5; 9 nucleotides align to TRBD1. V trimming: 4 bases; J trimming: 7 bases; junction bases outside the gene matches: 2. CDR3 length: 12 residues. Germline V lookup: CDR1 SQVTM, CDR2 ANQGSEA. CDR3 sequence: CSVGQGEQPQHF. CDR3 DNA sequence: TGCAGCGTTGGACAGGGGGAACAGCCCCAGCATTTT.

This rearrangement joins TRBV6-1 to TRBJ2-7; D may be TRBD1 (6 bases). CDR1 is MNHNS, CDR2 SASEGT, per germline. This CDR3 contains 13 residues. Between the trimmed V and J ends, which lost 8 bases and 4 bases, there was a span of 15 bases. CDR3 region: CASGDRSPYEQYF. The CDR3 DNA follows: TGTGCCAGCGGAGACAGGAGCCCTTACGAGCAGTACTTC.

In its sample, this clone was seen a few times. V and J are TRBV9 and TRBJ2-7; 10 bases align to TRBD1. V was clipped by 0 bases and J by 2 bases; unmatched bases: 2. From germline, CDR1 is SGDLS and CDR2 YYNGEE. This CDR3 spans 15 amino acids. The CDR3 spells CASSVGTGGPYEQYF. CDR3 nucleotides: TGTGCCAGCAGCGTAGGGACAGGGGGACCCTACGAGCAGTACTTC.

The chain employs TRBV6-5 and TRBJ1-2; D unresolved. The V end lost 0 bases, the J end lost 6 bases, and 8 bases lay between the germline ends. Germline CDR1 MNHEY, CDR2 SVGAGI. The CDR3 covers 13 residues. The DNA of the CDR3 is TGTGCCAGCAGTTACTCGTCTGGGGATGGCTACACCTTC. Translation gives CASSYSSGDGYTF.

The chain combines TRBV7-9 with TRBJ2-5; 8 positions match TRBD1. CDR1 SEHNR and CDR2 FQNEAQ come from the germline V gene (reference sequence). This CDR3 has 13 residues. With V trimmed by 4 bases and J by 3 bases, 1 base remained unmatched. CDR3 sequence: CASSSQGEETQYF. The DNA of the CDR3 is TGTGCCAGCAGCTCACAGGGGGAAGAGACCCAGTACTTC.

This chain links TRBV30 with TRBJ2-4; D may be TRBD1 or TRBD2 (6 bases each). Trimming took off 0 bases at V and 2 bases at J, with 14 bases between the two ends. This CDR3 has 16 amino acids. Germline V gene data show CDR1 as GTSNPN and CDR2 as SVGIG (reference sequence). The CDR3 here is CAWSVLGGTTKNIQYF. The CDR3 DNA reads TGTGCCTGGAGTGTACTCGGGGGCACAACCAAAAACATTCAGTACTTC. The full variable domain, its missing parts supplied by reference TRBV30 and TRBJ2-4, is SQTIHQWPATLVQPVGSPLSLECTVEGTSNPNLYWYRQAAGRGLQLLFYSVGIGQISSEVPQNLSASRPQDRQFILSSKKLLLSDSGFYLCAWSVLGGTTKNIQYFGAGTRLSVL.

The chain recombines TRBV5-1 with TRBJ1-5; 7 nucleotides match TRBD1. The germline V gene encodes CDR1 SGHRS and CDR2 YFSETQ. This CDR3 contains 14 residues. J gave up 2 bases and V 4 bases, and 3 bases lay outside the gene matches. DNA for the CDR3: TGCGCCAGCAGCGATGGGACAGGCAATCAGCCCCAGCATTTT. Its translation is CASSDGTGNQPQHF.

The chain uses TRBV11-3 and TRBJ2-7, with D unresolved. The CDR3 spans 13 residues. Germline loops: CDR1 SGHNT, CDR2 YENEEA. Trimming removed 5 bases from V and 3 bases from J, with 11 bases in between. CDR3 sequence: CASSRGQIYEQYF. The CDR3 bases are TGTGCCAGCAGCCGTGGGCAGATCTACGAGCAGTACTTC.